This passage covers 12 T cell receptor beta chains from one sample sequenced in a study of regulatory T cells in long-lasting Graves disease. Time point denoted: newly diagnosed GD, antithyroid drugs for less than 3 months. The authors made the TCR library using RNA they extracted from PBMCs. CDR3-region Arm-PCR and iRepertoire HTBI primers produced the TCR beta libraries. TCRdb re-analysed the multiplex PCR reads in MiXCR, keeping a single row per CDR3 protein. The sample holds roughly 420,000 distinct CDR3 sequences, roughly 15% seen once. This sample also appeared in a second study, on T cells in Graves' hyperthyroidism and ophthalmopathy.

Sequencing was performed on peripheral blood mononuclear cells (PBMCs), taken at new diagnosis, from a patient treated with antithyroid drugs. These receptors came from a woman aged 25 to 39 with Graves disease.

The gene calls are TRBV5-1 and TRBJ1-1; D is possibly TRBD1 (5 bases). Germline V CDR1 and CDR2: SGHRS, YFSETQ. CDR3 length: 14 amino acids. Between the trimmed V and J ends, which lost 4 bases and 3 bases, there was a span of 13 bases. The CDR3 nucleotides read TGCGCCAGCAGCCCGAGAGGGGATGACACTGAAGCTTTCTTT. Translation gives CASSPRGDDTEAFF. Complete variable domain (other parts from reference TRBV5-1 and TRBJ1-1): KAGVTQTPRYLIKTRGQQVTLSCSPISGHRSVSWYQQTPGQGLQFLFEYFSETQRNKGNFPGRFSGRQFSNSRSEMNVSTLELGDSALYLCASSPRGDDTEAFFGQGTRLTVV.

The V call is TRBV25-1, the J call TRBJ2-2, with D possibly matching TRBD2 (5 bases). CDR3 length: 13 amino acids. Trimming removed 7 bases from V and 1 base from J, with 7 bases in between. Germline assignment: CDR1 MGHDK and CDR2 SYGVNS. The CDR3 DNA reads TGTGCCAGCAAGAGGGAGAACACCGGGGAGCTGTTTTTT. Translation: CASKRENTGELFF. Drawing the rest from reference TRBV25-1 and TRBJ2-2, the complete variable domain is EADIYQTPRYLVIGTGKKITLECSQTMGHDKMYWYQQDPGMELHLIHYSYGVNSTEKGDLSSESTVSRIRTEHFPLTLESARPSHTSQYLCASKRENTGELFFGEGSRLTVL.

This clonotype was counted between two and nine times. The rearrangement joins TRBV12-3 or TRBV12-4 to TRBJ1-2; D is ambiguous. The CDR3 is made up of 12 amino acids. The V end was cut by 6 bases, the J end by 7 bases, with 12 bases between. The CDR3, as DNA: TGTGCCAGCAGGGTTAGTTATTGTGGCTACACCTTC. This codes for CASRVSYCGYTF.

V usage is TRBV11-3 and J usage is TRBJ2-7; 8 nucleotides align to TRBD2. The V segment lost 5 bases and the J segment 2 bases; nucleotides outside the gene matches: 2. CDR1 and CDR2 from the germline V gene are SGHNT and YENEEA. The CDR3 sequence is 13 residues long. CDR3 in amino acids: CASSPLAAYEQYF. For the CDR3, the DNA is TGTGCCAGCAGCCCACTAGCGGCCTACGAGCAGTACTTC.

This clonotype was counted a few times. The chain carries TRBV18 and TRBJ2-5, with 11 positions matching TRBD2. Losses at the gene ends were 3 bases for V and 1 base for J; bases not matched to a gene: 4. Germline loops: CDR1 KGHSH, CDR2 LQKENI. This CDR3 spans 16 amino acids. This chain's CDR3 is CASSPIAGGLQETQYF. The CDR3 nucleotides are TGTGCCAGCTCACCTATAGCGGGAGGGCTCCAAGAGACCCAGTACTTC.

Comments on this clonotype: This is likely an artifact of a read error, given a far larger clone one base away. The rearrangement links TRBV7-2 to TRBJ2-1, with a possible D match to TRBD2 (5 bases). Germline values: CDR1 SGHTA, CDR2 FQGNSA. The CDR3 runs 16 residues. CDR3 bases: TGTGCCAGCAGCTTAGCGGGTGGCGGGTACTACAATGAGCAGCTCTTC. Translation: CASSLAGGGYYNEQLF.

A remark on this clonotype: Since no conserved phenylalanine or tryptophan closes the CDR3, a read error is the likely cause. V usage is TRBV20-1 and J usage is TRBJ2-1; 7 bases agree with TRBD2. There are 13 residues in the CDR3. Germline V lookup: CDR1 DFQATT, CDR2 SNEGSKA (reference sequence). With 4 bases clipped from V and 6 bases from J, the junction kept 6 bases outside the gene matches. CDR3 sequence reads: CSATRTSSNEQFL. The CDR3 bases are TGCAGTGCTACCCGGACTAGTTCCAATGAGCAGTTCCTC.

V and J are TRBV11-2 and TRBJ1-5; no definite D call. The CDR3 runs 16 residues. Germline V CDR1 and CDR2: SGHAT, FQNNGV. The V end was cut by 5 bases, the J end by 3 bases, with 17 bases between. The CDR3 sequence: CASSLTWAAYNQPQHF. The DNA for the CDR3 is TGTGCCAGCAGCCTGACGTGGGCCGCCTACAATCAGCCCCAGCATTTT.

This clonotype was observed at least ten times. V is TRBV15 and J is TRBJ1-1; D is unresolved. The CDR3 totals 17 residues. Trimming shortened V by 0 bases and J by 0 bases, and 14 bases separated the two germline ends. Germline CDR1 reads LNHNV; CDR2 reads YYDKDF (reference sequence). The chain's CDR3 is CATSREGFRTLNTEAFF. CDR3 bases: TGTGCCACCAGCAGAGAGGGTTTTAGGACCTTGAACACTGAAGCTTTCTTT.

This clonotype occurred many times. This rearrangement joins TRBV7-2 to TRBJ2-1; 13 bases are a match to TRBD2. The CDR3 is made up of 13 amino acids. Trimming took 3 bases from V and 12 from J; bases not matched to a gene: 2. CDR1 is SGHTA and CDR2 is FQGNSA in the germline V gene. The CDR3 nucleotides read TGTGCCAGCAGCTTCACTAGCGGGAGGGGGCAGTTCTTC. The encoded protein is CASSFTSGRGQFF.

This clonotype has a count of ten or more. The rearrangement joins TRBV20-1 to TRBJ2-3; 11 nucleotides line up with TRBD2. The germline gives CDR1 DFQATT, CDR2 SNEGSKA (reference sequence). V was clipped by 7 bases and J by 2 bases; unmatched bases: 8. The CDR3 contains 15 residues. CDR3 in amino acids: CSVTLAGGITDTQYF. DNA of the CDR3: TGCAGTGTTACCCTAGCGGGAGGTATCACAGATACGCAGTATTTT.

The sample holds many counts of this clonotype. The chain is built from TRBV30 and TRBJ2-7; D not certain. Germline assignment: CDR1 GTSNPN and CDR2 SVGIG (reference sequence). The length of the CDR3 is 11 residues. Trimming removed 5 bases at V and 4 bases at J, with 9 bases between. The CDR3 protein is CAWARGYEQYF. The CDR3 DNA reads TGTGCCTGGGCTCGAGGATACGAGCAGTACTTC.